Below are 23 T cell receptor beta chains sequenced from a single sample in a study of breast tumors, draining lymph nodes, adjacent tissues. Axillary draining lymph nodes of breast cancer patients supplied the node samples. TCRdb independently ran MiXCR on the multiplex PCR reads; one entry per CDR3 protein. The profile shows about 110,000 distinct CDR3 sequences, less than 40% of them singletons. The sequenced sample consisted of axillary lymph node tissue. These receptors all stem from a female donor with breast cancer. Some clones in this sample may be carry-over from other donors' samples.

This clonotype was seen a handful of times. V is TRBV5-1 and J is TRBJ2-3, with unresolved D. Trimming pared 5 bases from V and 0 bases from J, leaving 10 bases between. The germline gives CDR1 SGHRS, CDR2 YFSETQ. This CDR3 region has 14 residues. The CDR3 region is CASSLSSSTDTQYF. DNA of the CDR3: TGCGCCAGCAGTTTAAGCTCTAGCACAGATACGCAGTATTTT. Combining the CDR3 with reference TRBV5-1 and TRBJ2-3 gives the whole variable domain KAGVTQTPRYLIKTRGQQVTLSCSPISGHRSVSWYQQTPGQGLQFLFEYFSETQRNKGNFPGRFSGRQFSNSRSEMNVSTLELGDSALYLCASSLSSSTDTQYFGPGTRLTVL.

The chain has TRBV7-4 and TRBJ1-4; D unclear. The CDR3 covers 18 residues. Germline CDR1 SGHVT, CDR2 SQSDAQ. CDR3 loop: CSLPLVVSCWQQNEKLFF. Here the CDR3 DNA reads TGTTCCCTCCCGCTAGTCGTAAGCTGCTGGCAGCAGAATGAAAAACTGTTTTTT.

The chain carries TRBV7-9 and TRBJ2-7, with D perhaps matching TRBD1 or TRBD2 (6 bases each). The CDR3 totals 13 residues. V was cut by 1 base and J by 3 bases, with 7 bases left in between. The V gene's germline CDR1 is SEHNR and CDR2 FQNEAQ (reference sequence). The CDR3 spells CASSLEGGYEQYF. CDR3 coding DNA: TGTGCCAGCAGCTTAGAGGGGGGCTACGAGCAGTACTTC.

The genes are TRBV2 and TRBJ2-1; perhaps TRBD1 as D (6 bases). This CDR3 region has 12 residues. V was clipped by 5 bases and J by 15 bases, with 17 bases between them. Germline V CDR1 and CDR2: SNHLY, FYNNEI. The chain's CDR3 is CASSPQTGEAFF. CDR3 coding DNA: TGTGCCAGCAGTCCCCAGACAGGAGAGGCGTTCTTC.

This clonotype was picked up many times. The rearrangement links TRBV20-1 to TRBJ2-1, with 8 bases fitting TRBD1. J lost 9 bases, V lost 0 bases, and 7 bases had no gene match. This CDR3 comprises 14 residues. The germline V gene encodes CDR1 DFQATT and CDR2 SNEGSKA (reference sequence). The CDR3 spells CSARDPGQGVEQFF. The DNA for the CDR3 is TGCAGTGCTAGAGATCCAGGACAGGGTGTTGAGCAGTTCTTC.

This clonotype was detected ten times or more. The rearrangement links TRBV6-1 to TRBJ2-7; 9 nucleotides match TRBD2. The CDR3 totals 16 residues. Germline V lookup: CDR1 MNHNS, CDR2 SASEGT. Unmatched junction bases numbered 13, after V lost 6 bases and J lost 4 bases. CDR3 residues: CASSSGKISGSYEQYF. The CDR3 bases are TGTGCCAGCAGCAGCGGGAAGATTAGCGGGAGTTACGAGCAGTACTTC.

This clonotype was recorded many times. The chain joins TRBV7-3 to TRBJ1-3; 7 nucleotides agree with TRBD1. CDR1 is SGHTA and CDR2 is FQGTGA in the germline V gene. The CDR3 is made up of 20 amino acids. The ends lost 6 bases at V and 0 bases at J; junction bases unmatched: 20. The CDR3 DNA reads TGTGCCAGCAGACCGAGATCACCTGGGACAGTGGATTCCTCTGGAAACACCATATATTTT. It codes for CASRPRSPGTVDSSGNTIYF.

In its sample, this clonotype was seen many times. The J gene is TRBJ2-7, the V gene TRBV6-1, with 11 bases identical to TRBD2. This CDR3 has 15 residues. V gave up 3 bases and J gave up 5 bases; unmatched junction bases: 6. The V gene's germline CDR1 is MNHNS and CDR2 SASEGT. In DNA form, the CDR3 reads TGTGCCAGCAGTGAGGTAGCGGGAGGGCTCGACGAGCAGTACTTC. Translating gives CASSEVAGGLDEQYF.

This clonotype was observed many times. The chain uses TRBV4-2 and TRBJ2-3; possibly TRBD2 for D (7 bases). CDR1 and CDR2 (germline): LGHNA, YNFKEQ. There are 19 residues in the CDR3. V lost 1 base, J lost 3 bases, and 23 bases lay in between. The CDR3 spells CASSQGSGGGRGPTDTQYF. The CDR3 DNA follows: TGTGCCAGCAGCCAAGGTAGCGGCGGGGGCCGGGGGCCAACAGATACGCAGTATTTT.

This sequence joins TRBV5-1 and TRBJ2-1, with TRBD2 matching 10 bases. The CDR3 sequence is 14 residues long. V was pared by 4 bases and J by 10 bases, with 8 bases of the junction left unmatched. Germline values: CDR1 SGHRS, CDR2 YFSETQ. CDR3 bases: TGCGCCAGCAGCGGAGCCGGGACTAGCGACGAGCAGTTCTTC. Amino acid sequence: CASSGAGTSDEQFF. The full variable domain, with the rest looked up from reference TRBV5-1 and TRBJ2-1, is KAGVTQTPRYLIKTRGQQVTLSCSPISGHRSVSWYQQTPGQGLQFLFEYFSETQRNKGNFPGRFSGRQFSNSRSEMNVSTLELGDSALYLCASSGAGTSDEQFFGPGTRLTVL.

The sample holds many counts of this clonotype. J is TRBJ2-7 and V is TRBV10-1; D remains unclear. Trimming shortened V by 3 bases and J by 2 bases, and 5 bases separated the two germline ends. Germline V gene lookup returns CDR1 WNHNN and CDR2 SYGVQD (reference sequence). CDR3 length: 12 amino acids. CDR3 loop: CASSESAYEQYF. The CDR3 DNA follows: TGCGCCAGCAGTGAAAGTGCCTACGAGCAGTACTTC.

This clonotype has at least ten counts. The chain couples TRBV14 to TRBJ2-1; D is uncertain. The CDR3 contains 11 residues. V was shortened by 1 base and J by 12 bases, with 7 bases between the two germline ends. Germline values: CDR1 SGHDN, CDR2 FVKESK. CDR3 in DNA: TGTGCCAGCAGCCAAGGAGGTAGGCAGTTCTTC. Amino acid sequence: CASSQGGRQFF.

Many counts were recorded for this clonotype. The chain uses TRBV7-9 and TRBJ2-3, with D possibly TRBD2 on 5 matching bases. V gave up 6 bases and J gave up 8 bases, with 12 bases separating them. Germline CDR1 is SEHNR and CDR2 is FQNEAQ (reference sequence). The CDR3 is made up of 12 amino acids. The CDR3 region has the DNA TGTGCCAGCAGACTAGATCACCCTACGCAGTATTTT. The encoded protein is CASRLDHPTQYF.

This clonotype was seen repeatedly, ten times or more. The chain uses TRBV27 and TRBJ1-5; D gene unclear. The length of the CDR3 is 13 residues. V gave up 9 bases and J gave up 3 bases, with 12 bases separating them. Germline V gene sequence: CDR1 MNHEY, CDR2 SMNVEV (reference sequence). CDR3 loop: CASAEKANQPQHF. CDR3 nucleotide sequence: TGTGCCAGTGCGGAGAAGGCCAATCAGCCCCAGCATTTT.

This clonotype came up many times. The chain employs TRBV10-3 and TRBJ2-1; tentative D call: TRBD2 (6 bases). Trimming took 8 bases from V and 5 from J, leaving 19 bases between them. Germline V gene lookup returns CDR1 ENHRY and CDR2 SYGVKD. The CDR3 runs 15 residues. The CDR3 nucleotides are TGTGCCATCCGGGGGAGGAGGGCTCAGCACAATGAGCAGTTCTTC. Its protein is CAIRGRRAQHNEQFF.

Comments on this clonotype: Being one base from a much bigger clone, this may be a read error. The gene calls are TRBV6-1 and TRBJ1-2; a possible D gene is TRBD1 (5 bases). CDR1 and CDR2 from the germline V gene are MNHNS and SASEGT. The CDR3 runs to 15 residues. V was clipped by 1 base and J by 3 bases, with 12 bases between them. Here the CDR3 DNA reads TGTGCCAGCAGTGAAGTTGGGGGGTCCGACTATGGCTACACCTTC. This gives the protein CASSEVGGSDYGYTF.

This clonotype was picked up many times. The V and J genes are TRBV20-1 and TRBJ2-5; D perhaps matches TRBD2 (6 bases). V lost 3 bases to trimming and J lost 0 bases, with 8 bases between them. The CDR3 consists of 13 residues. Germline CDR1 DFQATT, CDR2 SNEGSKA (reference sequence). The CDR3 protein is CSARGTYQETQYF. The DNA for the CDR3 is TGCAGTGCTAGGGGGACTTACCAAGAGACCCAGTACTTC.

This clonotype was counted ten times or more. A much larger clone sits a single nucleotide away, making a read error possible. The chain joins TRBV20-1 to TRBJ1-3; maybe TRBD1 (5 bases). Germline-derived CDR1 and CDR2 are DFQATT and SNEGSKA (reference sequence). CDR3 length: 12 residues. The CDR3, as DNA: TGCAGTGCTAGAGTCAGGGCGGACACCACATATTTT. Its protein product is CSARVRADTTYF.

This clonotype was seen a handful of times. This sequence joins TRBV5-1 and TRBJ1-1, with 9 bases fitting TRBD1. V lost 0 bases and J lost 8; bases outside the gene matches: 8. Per germline, CDR1 SGHRS and CDR2 YFSETQ. The CDR3 covers 15 residues. The CDR3, as DNA: TGCGCCAGCAGCTTGGCCAGTACAGGGGGCAGGGAAGCTTTCTTT. Protein sequence: CASSLASTGGREAFF.

The table lists this clonotype with many counts. The J gene is TRBJ2-2, the V gene TRBV20-1; D not resolved. This CDR3 spans 13 amino acids. V lost 1 base and J lost 1, with 4 bases in between. Germline CDR1 is DFQATT and CDR2 is SNEGSKA (reference sequence). This CDR3 is CSARGGNTGELFF. The DNA of the CDR3 is TGCAGTGCTAGAGGAGGGAACACCGGGGAGCTGTTTTTT.

In this sample, this clonotype turned up many times. The rearrangement uses TRBV30 and TRBJ2-7; possibly TRBD1 or TRBD2 for D (5 bases each). The CDR3 contains 12 residues. Trimming shortened V by 1 base and J by 4 bases, and 8 bases separated the two germline ends. In germline, CDR1 is GTSNPN, CDR2 SVGIG (reference sequence). CDR3 nucleotide sequence: TGTGCCTGGAGTGCAGGGAGATACGAGCAGTACTTC. Protein sequence: CAWSAGRYEQYF.

This clonotype was seen more than once but under ten times. A read error may be the cause here, since a much bigger clone is one base away. The rearrangement uses TRBV6-1 and TRBJ1-3; D is undetermined. The CDR3 loop spans 13 amino acids. The germline gives CDR1 MNHNS, CDR2 SASEGT. V was shortened by 6 bases and J by 4 bases, with 10 bases between the two germline ends. The CDR3, as DNA: TGTGCCAGCAGGCCTTCGGGCGGAAACACCATATATTTT. Its protein is CASRPSGGNTIYF.

The sample holds many counts of this clonotype. V and J are TRBV9 and TRBJ2-3; TRBD2 agrees at 11 bases. CDR1 and CDR2 (germline): SGDLS, YYNGEE. V trimming: 4 bases; J trimming: 0 bases; junction bases outside the gene matches: 7. The CDR3 is made up of 17 amino acids. DNA for the CDR3: TGTGCCAGCAGCCCGTGGACTAGCGGGCCCAGCACAGATACGCAGTATTTT. This translates into CASSPWTSGPSTDTQYF.